This T cell receptor (beta chain) derives from a study of blood T cell repertoires in COVID-19. About the study: Donors in the United States, Italy and Spain gave samples during acute or convalescent COVID-19. T cells, B-cell-depleted T cells, or PBMCs provided the cDNA or gDNA that served as material.

The V end was cut by 2 bases, the J end by 1 base, with 7 bases between. Germline CDR1 reads SGHNT; CDR2 reads YYREEE (reference sequence). This CDR3 is 14 amino acids long. In the original processing: Amplification of reference gene primers provided the estimated nucleated cell counts. Sequencing used immunoSEQ multiplex PCR; TCRdb keeps in-frame clones, though not all of them. Clone size and V and J calls were adopted from that table, with D and trimming inferred from the DNA. The table includes around 140,000 clones, 65% to 80% detected once. The TCR comes from a woman aged 60-75 years with acute or convalescent COVID-19. Sequencing was carried out using peripheral blood. The J gene is TRBJ2-1, the V gene TRBV5-4, with D tentatively TRBD2 (5 bases). In DNA form, the CDR3 reads TGTGCCAGCAGCTTCGGGATTTCCTACAATGAGCAGTTCTTC. It encodes CASSFGISYNEQFF.